The 10 T cell receptor beta chains given below trace back to one sample, sequenced in a study of blood T cell repertoires in COVID-19. Some clones are missing from TCRdb's copy, which holds only in-frame ones; the method was immunoSEQ multiplex PCR. The sample includes roughly 430,000 clones, 88% of them seen just once. Sequencing input: PBMCs or T cells enriched from blood (not recorded which). The receptor set was obtained from a woman aged 35 to 49 with acute COVID-19.

This clone has more than one count but fewer than ten. The chain is built from TRBV5-1 and TRBJ1-1; D is possibly TRBD1 (5 bases). The V gene lost 1 base and the J gene lost 5 bases, with 9 bases spanning the gap. From germline, CDR1 is SGHRS and CDR2 YFSETQ. This CDR3 comprises 13 residues. The chain's CDR3 is CASSLSQGTEAFF. CDR3 DNA: TGCGCCAGCAGCTTGTCTCAGGGAACTGAAGCTTTCTTT. The full variable domain, in which reference TRBV5-1 and TRBJ1-1 provide the parts outside the CDR3, is KAGVTQTPRYLIKTRGQQVTLSCSPISGHRSVSWYQQTPGQGLQFLFEYFSETQRNKGNFPGRFSGRQFSNSRSEMNVSTLELGDSALYLCASSLSQGTEAFFGQGTRLTVV.

The chain uses TRBV5-4 and TRBJ2-5; D unresolved. The germline V and J ends were trimmed by 0 bases and 2 bases, with 5 bases remaining between them. The CDR3 contains 13 residues. In germline, CDR1 is SGHNT, CDR2 YYREEE (reference sequence). The CDR3 protein is CASSLARQETQYF. As DNA, the CDR3 is TGTGCCAGCAGCTTGGCCAGACAAGAGACCCAGTACTTC.

This chain links TRBV4-2 with TRBJ2-1; 8 nucleotides align to TRBD2. Germline-derived CDR1 and CDR2 are LGHNA and YNFKEQ. V shed 0 bases and J 9 bases; nucleotides not matched to a gene: 13. The CDR3 covers 17 residues. The CDR3 loop is CASSQDPGGARSGEQFF. CDR3 coding DNA: TGTGCCAGCAGCCAAGACCCCGGGGGGGCGAGGAGCGGTGAGCAGTTCTTC.

This clone was detected a few times. The gene calls are TRBV15 and TRBJ2-1; 11 bases match TRBD2. With V trimmed by 3 bases and J by 6 bases, 10 bases remained unmatched. The germline V gene has CDR1 LNHNV and CDR2 YYDKDF (reference sequence). CDR3 size: 17 residues. CDR3 sequence: CATSSLAGGKLSNEQFF. DNA of the CDR3: TGTGCCACCAGCAGTTTAGCGGGGGGGAAACTCAGCAATGAGCAGTTCTTC.

The chain joins TRBV15 to TRBJ1-1; a weak D match, TRBD1 (5 bases). V was shortened by 0 bases and J by 8 bases, with 16 bases between the two germline ends. The CDR3 spans 15 residues. Germline assignment: CDR1 LNHNV and CDR2 YYDKDF (reference sequence). The CDR3: CATSRDQGSASEAFF. The CDR3 DNA follows: TGTGCCACCAGCAGAGATCAGGGCAGCGCATCAGAAGCTTTCTTT.

The chain joins TRBV5-6 to TRBJ1-3, with 7 bases identical to TRBD1. V gave up 3 bases and J gave up 4 bases; unmatched junction bases: 4. Germline V CDR1 and CDR2: SGHDT, YYEEEE. This CDR3 contains 14 residues. The CDR3 DNA follows: TGTGCCAGCAGCTCGCCGGGACAGGGAAACACCATATATTTT. Translated, it gives CASSSPGQGNTIYF.

V and J are TRBV30 and TRBJ1-5; tentatively, D is TRBD1 (5 bases). V lost 7 bases, J lost 2 bases, and 15 bases lay in between. CDR1 and CDR2 from the germline V gene are GTSNPN and SVGIG (reference sequence). The CDR3 is 14 residues long. CDR3 residues: CAYSQGMRNQPQHF. The CDR3 DNA sequence: TGTGCCTACTCTCAGGGAATGCGCAATCAGCCCCAGCATTTT.

The chain employs TRBV3-1 (or the pseudogene TRBV3-2) and TRBJ2-4; TRBD1 might be the D (6 bases). Germline CDR1 is LGHDT and CDR2 is YNNKEL (reference sequence). The V end was cut by 0 bases, the J end by 2 bases, with 17 bases between. The CDR3 is 18 residues long. CDR3 sequence reads: CASSQDWGQGWSKNIQYF. CDR3 nucleotides: TGTGCCAGCAGCCAAGATTGGGGCCAGGGGTGGTCCAAAAACATTCAGTACTTC.

In its sample, this clone was seen once. This chain uses TRBV7-2 with TRBJ1-5; 8 bases are a match to TRBD1. The CDR3 runs 16 residues. V gave up 5 bases and J gave up 3 bases; unmatched junction bases: 9. Germline V gene data show CDR1 as SGHTA and CDR2 as FQGNSA. CDR3: CASSLKTGDPNQPQHF. The CDR3 DNA is TGTGCCAGCAGCCTTAAGACAGGGGACCCCAATCAGCCCCAGCATTTT.

This clone was counted a few times. At the DNA level, this CDR3 is encoded by other sequences in the same sample as well. This chain uses TRBV5-1 with TRBJ1-1; 7 bases are a match to TRBD1. The V gene end was trimmed by 4 bases and the J gene end by 0 bases; junction bases not matched to a gene: 6. The CDR3 extends over 15 amino acids. The germline gives CDR1 SGHRS, CDR2 YFSETQ. CDR3 nucleotides: TGCGCCAGCAGCATAAGACAGGGCCTGAACACTGAAGCTTTCTTT. Protein sequence: CASSIRQGLNTEAFF.